What follows are 13 T cell receptor beta chains derived from one specimen sequenced in a study of cytomegalovirus exposure and HLA in healthy donors listed by TCRdb under 2017. Library prep was done by the immunoSEQ multiplex PCR assay. Imported from immuneACCESS, the table was reduced by TCRdb to in-frame sequences with V and J called. These copies leave out some clones; in studies compared against another copy, an unresolved V gene accounts for under half, and the cause of the remainder is not known. The sample includes over 250,000 clones, with about nine tenths observed a single time. The top ten hold about 1% of the sample. Sequencing input: PBMCs. Receptors were obtained from a woman aged 25-40 years in good health and CMV-seropositive.

CDR3 sequence reads: CASSIQGFNQPQHF. The CDR3 coding sequence is TGTGCCAGCAGCATACAGGGATTCAATCAGCCCCAGCATTTT. The V and J genes are TRBV5-5 and TRBJ1-5; D may be TRBD1 (6 bases). The germline V and J ends were trimmed by 4 bases and 3 bases, with 11 bases remaining between them. CDR1 is SGHKS, CDR2 YYEKEE, per germline (reference sequence). This CDR3 region has 14 residues.

In this sample, this clone turned up a few times. V and J are TRBV7-3 and TRBJ1-6; 9 bases are a match to TRBD1. Germline V gene sequence: CDR1 SGHTA, CDR2 FQGTGA. Germline trimming cut 0 bases from V and 10 bases from J; bases unmatched to any gene: 7. The CDR3 contains 16 residues. This CDR3 is CASSLTPRQGGSPLHF. CDR3 bases: TGTGCCAGCAGCTTAACACCGCGACAGGGGGGCTCACCCCTCCACTTT. Looking up the rest from reference TRBV7-3 and TRBJ1-6 gives the full variable domain: GAGVSQTPSNKVTEKGKYVELRCDPISGHTALYWYRQSLGQGPEFLIYFQGTGAADDSGLPNDRFFAVRPEGSVSTLKIQRTERGDSAVYLCASSLTPRQGGSPLHFGNGTRLTVT.

This clone was seen only a few times. The J gene is TRBJ2-1, the V gene TRBV5-1; D is undetermined. CDR3 length: 15 amino acids. The V gene's germline CDR1 is SGHRS and CDR2 YFSETQ. The V end was cut by 1 base, the J end by 10 bases, with 18 bases between. As DNA, the CDR3 is TGCGCCAGCAGCTTGATGGCCGTAACCTCAGGAGAGCAGTTCTTC. Residues: CASSLMAVTSGEQFF.

The chain combines TRBV5-1 with TRBJ2-7; D not certain. V was pared by 7 bases and J by 0 bases, with 14 bases between. The CDR3 loop spans 14 amino acids. The germline CDR1 and CDR2 sequences are SGHRS and YFSETQ. Here the CDR3 reads CASLLTPASYEQYF. The CDR3 region has the DNA TGCGCCAGCCTCTTGACCCCCGCCTCCTACGAGCAGTACTTC.

The chain links TRBV20-1 to TRBJ2-1; possibly TRBD1 or TRBD2 for D (5 bases each). Trimming removed 5 bases from V and 9 bases from J, with 8 bases in between. The CDR3 loop spans 10 amino acids. Germline CDR1 is DFQATT and CDR2 is SNEGSKA (reference sequence). DNA of the CDR3: TGCAGTGCTCCGAGGGGTGAGCAGTTCTTC. It encodes CSAPRGEQFF.

The chain joins TRBV4-3 to TRBJ2-6, with 7 bases fitting TRBD1. The CDR3 runs 17 residues. The germline gives CDR1 LGHNA, CDR2 YSLEER. Germline trimming cut 0 bases from V and 0 bases from J; bases unmatched to any gene: 2. The CDR3 region is CASSQDPGGSGANVLTF. DNA for the CDR3: TGCGCCAGCAGCCAAGATCCAGGGGGCTCTGGGGCCAACGTCCTGACTTTC.

This clone was seen a single time. The rearrangement joins TRBV4-3 to TRBJ2-4, with 8 bases lining up with TRBD2. After removal of 1 base from V and 6 bases from J, the junction contained 5 bases not matched to a gene. Germline-derived CDR1 and CDR2 are LGHNA and YSLEER. The CDR3 totals 15 residues. CDR3 DNA sequence: TGCGCCAGCAGCCAAGCGGGGGGGCTGGGAAACATTCAGTACTTC. Translation gives CASSQAGGLGNIQYF.

Regarding this clone: Other nucleotide sequences in the sample specify the same CDR3. The chain carries TRBV6-1 and TRBJ2-7, with a tentative D call TRBD1 (5 bases). The germline V and J ends were trimmed by 3 bases and 4 bases, with 7 bases remaining between them. The CDR3 is made up of 12 amino acids. CDR1 and CDR2 (germline): MNHNS, SASEGT. CDR3 nucleotides: TGTGCCAGCAGTGATTCAGGGTACGAGCAGTACTTC. It is translated as CASSDSGYEQYF.

The V call is TRBV6-4, the J call TRBJ2-3; D gene uncertain. Per germline, CDR1 MRHNA and CDR2 SNTAGT. There are 14 residues in the CDR3. The V and J ends lost 4 bases and 0 bases respectively, with 8 bases between them. The CDR3 loop is CASSGTSSTDTQYF. The CDR3 nucleotides read TGTGCCAGCAGTGGCACTTCTAGCACAGATACGCAGTATTTT.

V usage is TRBV27 and J usage is TRBJ1-1; no definite D call. From germline, CDR1 is MNHEY and CDR2 SMNVEV (reference sequence). Trimming took off 6 bases at V and 3 bases at J, with 11 bases between the two ends. The CDR3 covers 13 residues. This CDR3 reads CASRDAGYTEAFF. In DNA form, the CDR3 reads TGTGCCAGCAGAGACGCCGGGTACACTGAAGCTTTCTTT.

CDR3 region: CASSYGGVQETQYF. The CDR3 DNA is TGTGCCAGCAGCTACGGGGGGGTCCAAGAGACCCAGTACTTC. This chain uses TRBV9 with TRBJ2-5; 8 bases agree with TRBD2. CDR1 SGDLS and CDR2 YYNGEE come from the germline V gene. The CDR3 runs 14 residues. Trimming cost V 4 bases and J 1 base; bases outside gene matches: 3. The complete variable domain, with remaining parts taken from reference TRBV9 and TRBJ2-5, reads DSGVTQTPKHLITATGQRVTLRCSPRSGDLSVYWYQQSLDQGLQFLIQYYNGEERAKGNILERFSAQQFPDLHSELNLSSLELGDSALYFCASSYGGVQETQYFGPGTRLLVL.

In the case of this clone: A much larger clone lies one base from this, so it may be a read error. The chain uses TRBV7-8 and TRBJ2-3; D gene uncertain. V was cut by 1 base and J by 1 base, with 0 bases left in between. The CDR3 is made up of 12 amino acids. Germline values: CDR1 SGHVS, CDR2 FQNEAQ. CDR3 sequence reads: CASSLGTDTQYF. As DNA, the CDR3 is TGTGCCAGCAGCTTAGGCACAGATACGCAGTATTTT.

Here the CDR3 DNA reads TGTGCCAGCAGTTACTCGGAGAACACCGGGGAGCTGTTTTTT. It codes for CASSYSENTGELFF. The V call is TRBV6-5, the J call TRBJ2-2; D remains unclear. V gave up 0 bases and J gave up 1 base, with 3 bases separating them. Germline V lookup: CDR1 MNHEY, CDR2 SVGAGI. The CDR3 runs to 14 residues.